What follows are 5 T cell receptor beta chains derived from one specimen sequenced in a study of blood T cell repertoires in COVID-19. Data came from immunoSEQ multiplex PCR; TCRdb stores just in-frame clones and leaves some out. The sample has 220,000 or so clones; around 90% are singletons. Sequencing was carried out using PBMCs or T cells enriched from blood (not recorded which). Source of these receptors: a man over 45 who had been exposed to COVID-19.

The chain has TRBV29-1 and TRBJ2-1; D might be TRBD1 (6 bases). Trimming removed 4 bases from V and 8 bases from J, with 15 bases in between. This CDR3 is 13 amino acids long. In germline, CDR1 is SQVTM, CDR2 ANQGSEA. CDR3 loop: CSVGRGVVDEQFF. The DNA for the CDR3 is TGCAGCGTTGGCAGGGGAGTCGTCGATGAGCAGTTCTTC.

About this clone: One end of the junction does not line up with germline, which may come from a read error. This rearrangement joins TRBV7-7 to TRBJ2-1; 7 nucleotides line up with TRBD1. The CDR3 loop spans 16 amino acids. CDR1 and CDR2 (germline): SSHAT, FNYEAQ (reference sequence). The CDR3 region has the DNA TGTGCTAGCAGCTTAGCGCCGGGACAGTCCTACAATGAGCAGTTCTTC. Translating gives CASSLAPGQSYNEQFF.

The rearrangement links TRBV3-1 (or the pseudogene TRBV3-2) to TRBJ2-2, with D possibly TRBD2 on 7 matching bases. The CDR3 is 14 amino acids. V gave up 5 bases and J gave up 4 bases, with 11 bases separating them. Germline CDR1 and CDR2: LGHDT and YNNKEL (reference sequence). The CDR3 DNA follows: TGTGCCAGCAGCTGGGGGGGCCCCACCGGGGAGCTGTTTTTT. Encoded protein: CASSWGGPTGELFF.

This chain uses TRBV6-6 with TRBJ1-3; 7 bases line up with TRBD1. Germline values: CDR1 MNHNY, CDR2 SVGAGI (reference sequence). V shed 7 bases, J shed 0 bases, and the junction held 9 bases outside the gene matches. This CDR3 comprises 16 residues. The CDR3 region has the DNA TGTGCCAGCACCTGGGACAGCTACTCCTCTGGAAACACCATATATTTT. Its protein product is CASTWDSYSSGNTIYF.

J is TRBJ1-2 and V is TRBV19; D is perhaps TRBD1 (6 bases). Trimming took 5 bases from V and 6 from J, leaving 16 bases between them. The CDR3 contains 14 residues. Germline V lookup: CDR1 LNHDA, CDR2 SQIVND (reference sequence). The CDR3 protein is CASSPRTVSHGYTF. CDR3 sequence (DNA): TGTGCCAGTAGTCCTCGGACAGTCAGCCATGGCTACACCTTC.